This is a list of T cell receptor beta chains from one sample in a study of control samples from healthy donors and cancer patients. Libraries were prepared by immunoSEQ multiplex PCR; TCRdb keeps only in-frame clonotypes and omits some of them. Of around 120,000 clones listed, 91% are singletons. The sequencing sample was made of blood. These receptors all come from a woman aged 18-29 years in good health. CDR3s include the opening cysteine and the closing phenylalanine or tryptophan. The order of the fields is clone size, V gene, D gene, J gene, CDR3 DNA, CDR3 protein. The D gene is left open where the match is weak. Only some rows state a clone size, as once, few, many or a class for expanded clones.

-	TRBV3-1/TRBV3-2	-	TRBJ1-1	TGTGCCAGCAGCCAAGGGGACGTTACGACGGCTTTCTTT	CASSQGDVTTAFF
medium-sized	TRBV28	-	TRBJ1-5	TGTGCCAGCAGTTTAGCCTCCGGGACCCATTTT	CASSLASGTHF
once	TRBV7-9	-	TRBJ1-1	TGTGCCAGCAGCCTCCTTTGGGGGGGGCGAACTGAAGCTTTCTTT	CASSLLWGGRTEAFF
-	TRBV27	TRBD2	TRBJ2-3	TGTGCCAAGGAGGCCCGACTAGCGGGGGGCCCCACAGATACGCAGTATTTT	CAKEARLAGGPTDTQYF
-	TRBV28	-	TRBJ2-1	TGTGCCAGCAGTTTAAGGTACAATGAGCAGTTCTTC	CASSLRYNEQFF
-	TRBV5-1	-	TRBJ1-1	TGCGCCAGCAGCCTGCGGGGGGCAATGGACACTGAAGCTTTCTTT	CASSLRGAMDTEAFF
-	TRBV5-5	-	TRBJ1-5	TGTGCCAGCAGCTTGGATACAGGGTGGTCTCAGCCCCAGCATTTT	CASSLDTGWSQPQHF
-	TRBV7-6	-	TRBJ2-3	TGTGCCAGCAGCGTACGATTTCGGGGTCGCAACGATACGCAGTATTTT	CASSVRFRGRNDTQYF
-	TRBV27	TRBD1	TRBJ2-7	TGTGCCAGCAGTGCTGGACAGGGGGGCTACGAGCAGTACTTC	CASSAGQGGYEQYF
-	TRBV11-2	TRBD1	TRBJ2-7	TGTGTCAGCAGCTTACGGAGCGGGACAGGGGGCAGCTCCTACGAGCAGTACTTC	CVSSLRSGTGGSSYEQYF
once	TRBV20-1	-	TRBJ1-1	TGCAGTGCTAGTGGGAGTCAAGAAGCTTTCTTT	CSASGSQEAFF
-	TRBV29-1	TRBD1	TRBJ2-7	TGCAGCGTTGGTGGCCCCGGGACAGGGGTCTACGAGCAGTACTTC	CSVGGPGTGVYEQYF
-	TRBV7-9	-	TRBJ1-2	TGTGCCAGCAGCTTACTCGACCAGTCTCTCTATGGCTACACCTTC	CASSLLDQSLYGYTF
-	TRBV27	TRBD1	TRBJ2-3	TGTGCCAGCAGTTTACCCATGGACAGGGGGTGGTCAGATACGCAGTATTTT	CASSLPMDRGWSDTQYF
-	TRBV28	TRBD2	TRBJ2-3	TGTGCCAGCAGTTTATCAACTAGCGGGAGATGGAATACGCAGTATTTT	CASSLSTSGRWNTQYF
-	TRBV28	-	TRBJ1-2	TGTGCCAGCAGTCCACCTATGCTAAATGGAGGCTACACCTTC	CASSPPMLNGGYTF
once	TRBV6-2/TRBV6-3	TRBD1	TRBJ2-7	TGTGCCAGCAGTTACCGGGCGGGACAGGGCTCCTACGAGCAGTACTTC	CASSYRAGQGSYEQYF
-	TRBV7-2	TRBD2	TRBJ2-3	TGTGCCAGCAGCTATGCCTCACTAGCGGGAGGCAGCGCAGATACGCAGTATTTT	CASSYASLAGGSADTQYF
-	TRBV30	-	TRBJ1-1	TGTGCCTGGAGTCTTGCGGGGAAGACTGAAGCTTTCTTT	CAWSLAGKTEAFF
-	TRBV5-1	TRBD1	TRBJ2-7	TGCGCCAGCAGCTTGACCCCGGGACAGGGGATCTACGAGCAGTACTTC	CASSLTPGQGIYEQYF
once	TRBV30	-	TRBJ1-5	TGTGCCTGGAGTGCGGAGTCTCAGCCCCAGCATTTT	CAWSAESQPQHF
-	TRBV7-2	-	TRBJ1-4	TGTGCCAGCAGCTTAGGGGGGGGGATCCCTAATGAAAAACTGTTTTTT	CASSLGGGIPNEKLFF
once	TRBV25-1	-	TRBJ2-1	TGTGCCAGCAGTGAATCCAGCGCCACCTACAATGAGCAGTTCTTC	CASSESSATYNEQFF
-	TRBV10-3	-	TRBJ1-6	TGTGCCATCAGGGGGGTAGTCTATAATTCACCCCTCCACTTT	CAIRGVVYNSPLHF
-	TRBV9	-	TRBJ2-3	TGTGCCAGCAGCGTAGGGGACGTTACAGATACGCAGTATTTT	CASSVGDVTDTQYF
-	TRBV5-4	-	TRBJ1-1	TGTGCCAGCAGCAGGAATCCGGGACAGAACACTGAAGCTTTCTTT	CASSRNPGQNTEAFF
-	TRBV5-1	-	TRBJ2-3	TGCGCCAGCAGCCCCCAGGGGTTCCACACAGATACGCAGTATTTT	CASSPQGFHTDTQYF
-	TRBV4-2	TRBD1	TRBJ2-5	TGTGCCAGCAGCCTAACAGGGGGCGGACAGACCCAGTACTTC	CASSLTGGGQTQYF
-	TRBV6-5	-	TRBJ2-7	TGTGCCAGCAGCCGGGGAGGACAGGTAGGGCTCGAGCAGTACTTC	CASSRGGQVGLEQYF
-	TRBV6-5	-	TRBJ1-2	TGTGCCAGCAAACCGGAAGAAAGCAGGGTTGATGGCTACACCTTC	CASKPEESRVDGYTF
-	TRBV28	-	TRBJ2-7	TGTGCCAGCAGTCTACAATATGGACGGTCCTACGAGCAGTACTTC	CASSLQYGRSYEQYF
-	TRBV6-6	TRBD2	TRBJ2-1	TGTGCCAGCACCTACCCGGGACTAGCGGGAAAGGTTGAGCAGTTCTTC	CASTYPGLAGKVEQFF
-	TRBV7-2	TRBD2	TRBJ2-1	TGTGCCAGCAGCTCAGCTAGACTAGCCTCTTACAATGAGCAGTTCTTC	CASSSARLASYNEQFF
-	TRBV5-1	-	TRBJ1-2	TGCGCCAGCAGCCCCTCAACAGGGCTCTATGGCTACACCTTC	CASSPSTGLYGYTF
-	TRBV18	-	TRBJ1-1	TGTGCCAGCTCACCAAGGGGACATATGAACACTGAAGCTTTCTTT	CASSPRGHMNTEAFF
-	TRBV24-1	TRBD1	TRBJ2-6	TGTGCCACCAGTGGTTGGACAGGGGCTGGGGCCAACGTCCTGACTTTC	CATSGWTGAGANVLTF
-	TRBV12-3/TRBV12-4	-	TRBJ2-5	TGTGCCAGCAGTACCGGAGAGACCCAGTACTTC	CASSTGETQYF
-	TRBV7-3	-	TRBJ2-3	TGTGCCAGCAGCCTCGCAGGAGGGCCGGGTACGCAGTATTTT	CASSLAGGPGTQYF
-	TRBV29-1	TRBD1	TRBJ2-7	TGCAGCGTTCAGGGGGCGTATTACGAGCAGTACTTC	CSVQGAYYEQYF
-	TRBV5-4	-	TRBJ2-7	TGTGCCAGCAGCTCAACCGCGGGCGAGCAGTACTTC	CASSSTAGEQYF
-	TRBV6-5	TRBD1	TRBJ1-1	TGTGCCAGCAGCCACCCGACAGGGGGCAACACTGAAGCTTTCTTT	CASSHPTGGNTEAFF
-	TRBV29-1	-	TRBJ1-2	TGCAGTGGGTCCGGGACGGACTATGGCTACACCTTC	CSGSGTDYGYTF
-	TRBV11-3	-	TRBJ2-3	TGTGCCAGCAGCTTAGATCGGGTGTCCTCGGATACGCAGTATTTT	CASSLDRVSSDTQYF
-	TRBV9	-	TRBJ2-2	TGTGCCAGCAGCGGCGACAGGCTGAACACCGGGGAGCTGTTTTTT	CASSGDRLNTGELFF
-	TRBV27	-	TRBJ1-1	TGTGCCAGCCCTAACACTGAAGCTTTCTTT	CASPNTEAFF
-	TRBV7-7	TRBD1	TRBJ2-7	TGTGCTAGCAGCTTTCCGGGACAGGGAAAGCGAGAAAGGTACGAGCAGTACTTC	CASSFPGQGKRERYEQYF